This note documents a single T cell receptor beta chain sequence. This entry is derived from a study of shared T cell receptors in the human thymus. Generated by immunoSEQ multiplex PCR, the TCRdb table keeps only in-frame clones and is missing some. The table records roughly 560,000 clones, 75% to 80% of them present only once. CDR3 size: 15 residues. The germline CDR1 and CDR2 sequences are SEHNR and FQNEAQ (reference sequence). Between the trimmed V and J ends, which lost 1 base and 4 bases, there was a span of 13 bases. The same data also went into a second study, on human thymus T cells. That report notes: Immunologically healthy infants in Finland undergoing congenital heart defect surgery were the donors. Resections from corrective heart surgery supplied the thymus tissue. There were highly overlapping thymic repertoires among unrelated individuals, as related research reported.

The gene calls are TRBV7-9 and TRBJ1-2; no reliable D call. The sequencing sample was made of thymocytes. The receptor was isolated from a boy in the first two years of life with a congenital heart defect. Here the CDR3 DNA reads TGTGCCAGCAGCTTAGTTATCGGGGTTCGCTATGGCTACACCTTC. This encodes CASSLVIGVRYGYTF. Looking up the rest from reference TRBV7-9 and TRBJ1-2 gives the full variable domain: DTGVSQNPRHKITKRGQNVTFRCDPISEHNRLYWYRQTLGQGPEFLTYFQNEAQLEKSRLLSDRFSAERPKGSFSTLEIQRTEQGDSAMYLCASSLVIGVRYGYTFGSGTRLTVV.